This T cell receptor beta chain is from a study of radiation and T cells in renal cell carcinoma. Time point indicated: blood 2 weeks post-SBRT. Treatment described: 15 Gy SBRT to primary tumor, nephrectomy 4 weeks later. Clear cell pathology was present in this patient's renal cell carcinoma. Profiling relied on immunoSEQ multiplex PCR, and the TCRdb table lists in-frame clones only, not all of them. The sample lists more than 100,000 clones, more than 75% occurring once. The clonotype was recovered from a woman in her seventies with renal cell carcinoma. The sample was blood, taken from a patient whose treatment included radiotherapy and nephrectomy.

CDR3 nucleotides: TGTGCCAGTAGTATCGTTATGCGTCAGGGAACGAATGGCTACACCTTC. It is translated as CASSIVMRQGTNGYTF. The chain couples TRBV19 to TRBJ1-2; D might be TRBD1 (5 bases). Between the trimmed V and J ends, which lost 3 bases and 6 bases, there was a span of 20 bases. Germline V gene lookup returns CDR1 LNHDA and CDR2 SQIVND (reference sequence). The CDR3 is 16 amino acids.